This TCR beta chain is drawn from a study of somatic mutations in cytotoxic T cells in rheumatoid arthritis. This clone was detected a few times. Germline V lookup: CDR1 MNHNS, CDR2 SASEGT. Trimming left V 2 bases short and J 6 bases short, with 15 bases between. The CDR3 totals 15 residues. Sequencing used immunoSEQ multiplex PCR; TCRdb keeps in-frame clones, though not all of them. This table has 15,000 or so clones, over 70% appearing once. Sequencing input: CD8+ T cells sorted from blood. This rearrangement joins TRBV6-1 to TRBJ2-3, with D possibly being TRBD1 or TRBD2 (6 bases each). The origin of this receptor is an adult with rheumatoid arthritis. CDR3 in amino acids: CASSEFSGGPDTQYF. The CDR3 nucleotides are TGTGCCAGCAGTGAATTTAGTGGGGGGCCCGATACGCAGTATTTT.